The rows below give T cell receptor beta chains drawn from one sample of a study of Graves' ophthalmopathy and Graves' hyperthyroidism. TCRdb reanalysed the multiplex PCR reads using MiXCR and keeps one entry per CDR3 protein. The sample lists roughly 500,000 distinct CDR3 sequences; about an eighth were seen once. Source material: blood. The receptors were sampled from a woman in her 30s with Graves' ophthalmopathy. CDR3s include the opening cysteine and the closing phenylalanine or tryptophan. Each record gives: J gene, CDR3 length, clone size, D gene, V gene, CDR3 protein. A D gene is named only where the DNA matches it firmly. A clone size is listed for some rows: how often the clone was seen (once, few, many), or a class if it is expanded.

J gene: TRBJ2-7
CDR3 length: 14
clone size: many
D gene: .
V gene: TRBV28
CDR3 protein: CASSLRAEGDEQYF

J gene: TRBJ2-5
CDR3 length: 14
clone size: many
D gene: TRBD1
V gene: TRBV19
CDR3 protein: CASSTRTGHETQYF

J gene: TRBJ2-2
CDR3 length: 16
clone size: many
D gene: .
V gene: TRBV15
CDR3 protein: CATSRSALSNTGELFF

J gene: TRBJ1-5
CDR3 length: 14
clone size: many
D gene: TRBD1
V gene: TRBV28
CDR3 protein: CASRWGQFNQPQHF

J gene: TRBJ1-1
CDR3 length: 16
clone size: many
D gene: .
V gene: TRBV5-1
CDR3 protein: CASSLEGVGSNTEAFF

J gene: TRBJ2-7
CDR3 length: 14
clone size: .
D gene: .
V gene: TRBV28
CDR3 protein: CASVSRGTSYEQYF

J gene: TRBJ2-7
CDR3 length: 15
clone size: many
D gene: TRBD2
V gene: TRBV28
CDR3 protein: CASSLAELSSYEQYF

J gene: TRBJ1-1
CDR3 length: 16
clone size: many
D gene: .
V gene: TRBV6-5
CDR3 protein: CASSYKSGPSGTEAFF

J gene: TRBJ1-2
CDR3 length: 16
clone size: many
D gene: .
V gene: TRBV6-5
CDR3 protein: CASSPRGGVTFYGYTF

J gene: TRBJ1-1
CDR3 length: 13
clone size: many
D gene: TRBD1
V gene: TRBV12-3/TRBV12-4
CDR3 protein: CASTKTGGTEAFF

J gene: TRBJ2-7
CDR3 length: 15
clone size: few
D gene: TRBD2
V gene: TRBV3-1
CDR3 protein: CASSVKRGPYYEQYF

J gene: TRBJ2-6
CDR3 length: 17
clone size: many
D gene: .
V gene: TRBV12-3/TRBV12-4
CDR3 protein: CASSGGPMGTGANVLTF

J gene: TRBJ2-5
CDR3 length: 16
clone size: .
D gene: TRBD2
V gene: TRBV6-5
CDR3 protein: CASSYSGTSGGEAQYF

J gene: TRBJ2-7
CDR3 length: 14
clone size: many
D gene: .
V gene: TRBV6-1
CDR3 protein: CASSEWRLSYEQYF

J gene: TRBJ2-7
CDR3 length: 13
clone size: many
D gene: TRBD2
V gene: TRBV12-3/TRBV12-4
CDR3 protein: CASSAGGYYEQYF

J gene: TRBJ2-7
CDR3 length: 13
clone size: many
D gene: .
V gene: TRBV7-2
CDR3 protein: CASSLEGPREQYF

J gene: TRBJ2-7
CDR3 length: 12
clone size: many
D gene: .
V gene: TRBV12-3/TRBV12-4
CDR3 protein: CASSLTSAEQYF

J gene: TRBJ2-7
CDR3 length: 15
clone size: .
D gene: TRBD2
V gene: TRBV3-1
CDR3 protein: CASSQAGLAVHEQYF

J gene: TRBJ2-2
CDR3 length: 16
clone size: .
D gene: TRBD1
V gene: TRBV6-1
CDR3 protein: CASNHHGTANTGELFF

J gene: TRBJ1-2
CDR3 length: 12
clone size: few
D gene: .
V gene: TRBV20-1
CDR3 protein: CSALISNYGYTF

J gene: TRBJ1-6
CDR3 length: 17
clone size: many
D gene: TRBD1
V gene: TRBV20-1
CDR3 protein: CSARDRGQGVYNSPLHF

J gene: TRBJ1-1
CDR3 length: 11
clone size: .
D gene: .
V gene: TRBV30
CDR3 protein: CASGPGTEAFF

J gene: TRBJ2-7
CDR3 length: 15
clone size: many
D gene: TRBD2
V gene: TRBV20-1
CDR3 protein: CSAPWLAGGGYEQYF

J gene: TRBJ2-2
CDR3 length: 16
clone size: .
D gene: TRBD1
V gene: TRBV30
CDR3 protein: CAWVGQGAIGTGELFF

J gene: TRBJ1-2
CDR3 length: 15
clone size: many
D gene: .
V gene: TRBV6-1
CDR3 protein: CASSELRGSNYGYTF

J gene: TRBJ2-2
CDR3 length: 15
clone size: many
D gene: TRBD1
V gene: TRBV12-3/TRBV12-4
CDR3 protein: CASREGQGFGGELFF

J gene: TRBJ1-2
CDR3 length: 15
clone size: many
D gene: TRBD1
V gene: TRBV12-3/TRBV12-4
CDR3 protein: CASSRHRGPNYGYTF

J gene: TRBJ1-1
CDR3 length: 15
clone size: many
D gene: .
V gene: TRBV9
CDR3 protein: CASSVGGTLNTEAFF

J gene: TRBJ2-2
CDR3 length: 14
clone size: many
D gene: TRBD1
V gene: TRBV27
CDR3 protein: CASRGQGISGELFF

J gene: TRBJ1-6
CDR3 length: 14
clone size: many
D gene: .
V gene: TRBV7-9
CDR3 protein: CASSQTPGLSPLHF

J gene: TRBJ1-1
CDR3 length: 12
clone size: many
D gene: .
V gene: TRBV2
CDR3 protein: CASSVVGTEAFF

J gene: TRBJ2-2
CDR3 length: 15
clone size: .
D gene: TRBD1
V gene: TRBV7-8
CDR3 protein: CASSLGRGPTGELFF

J gene: TRBJ1-2
CDR3 length: 13
clone size: many
D gene: .
V gene: TRBV2
CDR3 protein: CASRSQTNYGYTF

J gene: TRBJ1-6
CDR3 length: 15
clone size: few
D gene: .
V gene: TRBV20-1
CDR3 protein: CSARDLRGGNSPLHF

J gene: TRBJ2-7
CDR3 length: 15
clone size: .
D gene: TRBD1
V gene: TRBV15
CDR3 protein: CATSRGQGAGYEQYF

J gene: TRBJ1-1
CDR3 length: 13
clone size: many
D gene: .
V gene: TRBV19
CDR3 protein: CASQKGPGREAFF

J gene: TRBJ1-6
CDR3 length: 16
clone size: many
D gene: .
V gene: TRBV6-1
CDR3 protein: CASSIYRASGNSPLHF

J gene: TRBJ2-5
CDR3 length: 16
clone size: .
D gene: TRBD2
V gene: TRBV7-3
CDR3 protein: CASSSGLAGGMETQYF

J gene: TRBJ2-7
CDR3 length: 17
clone size: many
D gene: TRBD2
V gene: TRBV20-1
CDR3 protein: CSAHSPGTSGRWYEQYF

J gene: TRBJ2-3
CDR3 length: 15
clone size: few
D gene: .
V gene: TRBV4-2
CDR3 protein: CASSLDLSQSDTQCF

J gene: TRBJ2-7
CDR3 length: 14
clone size: many
D gene: TRBD1
V gene: TRBV6-1
CDR3 protein: CASSAPGQGYEQYF

J gene: TRBJ1-2
CDR3 length: 12
clone size: many
D gene: .
V gene: TRBV27
CDR3 protein: CASTLTTYGYTF

J gene: TRBJ2-5
CDR3 length: 12
clone size: once
D gene: .
V gene: TRBV27
CDR3 protein: CASIERGSGTYF

J gene: TRBJ2-7
CDR3 length: 16
clone size: many
D gene: TRBD2
V gene: TRBV6-2/TRBV6-3
CDR3 protein: CASSPGTSGVSYEQYF

J gene: TRBJ2-5
CDR3 length: 14
clone size: .
D gene: .
V gene: TRBV15
CDR3 protein: CATSRVSGQETQYF

J gene: TRBJ1-1
CDR3 length: 11
clone size: many
D gene: .
V gene: TRBV7-9
CDR3 protein: CASSRSLEAFF

J gene: TRBJ1-2
CDR3 length: 14
clone size: .
D gene: TRBD1
V gene: TRBV7-2
CDR3 protein: CASSSRRGPYGYTF

J gene: TRBJ1-1
CDR3 length: 11
clone size: many
D gene: .
V gene: TRBV6-2/TRBV6-3
CDR3 protein: CASSVGWKAFF

J gene: TRBJ1-1
CDR3 length: 14
clone size: many
D gene: .
V gene: TRBV19
CDR3 protein: CASSPLPGEYEAFF

J gene: TRBJ1-2
CDR3 length: 14
clone size: .
D gene: TRBD1
V gene: TRBV11-2
CDR3 protein: CASRSNRGSYGYTF

J gene: TRBJ1-1
CDR3 length: 16
clone size: many
D gene: .
V gene: TRBV29-1
CDR3 protein: CSVEGGAGEFRAEAFF

J gene: TRBJ2-5
CDR3 length: 15
clone size: many
D gene: .
V gene: TRBV12-3/TRBV12-4
CDR3 protein: CASRAALAGQETQYF

J gene: TRBJ2-5
CDR3 length: 17
clone size: many
D gene: .
V gene: TRBV11-2
CDR3 protein: CASSLRYPPTSQETQYF

J gene: TRBJ1-2
CDR3 length: 14
clone size: many
D gene: .
V gene: TRBV2
CDR3 protein: CASSPQGFNYGYTF

J gene: TRBJ1-2
CDR3 length: 13
clone size: many
D gene: TRBD1
V gene: TRBV11-2
CDR3 protein: CASSFTRDRAYTF

J gene: TRBJ1-2
CDR3 length: 13
clone size: .
D gene: .
V gene: TRBV2
CDR3 protein: CASSVKGDYGYTF

J gene: TRBJ2-7
CDR3 length: 14
clone size: .
D gene: TRBD2
V gene: TRBV6-2/TRBV6-3
CDR3 protein: CASSTRGGYYEQYF

J gene: TRBJ1-6
CDR3 length: 16
clone size: .
D gene: .
V gene: TRBV7-9
CDR3 protein: CASSLSRAFYNSPLHF

J gene: TRBJ2-5
CDR3 length: 13
clone size: .
D gene: .
V gene: TRBV6-1
CDR3 protein: CASSRDWEETQYF

J gene: TRBJ2-7
CDR3 length: 14
clone size: many
D gene: .
V gene: TRBV24-1
CDR3 protein: CATSERGLQYEQYF